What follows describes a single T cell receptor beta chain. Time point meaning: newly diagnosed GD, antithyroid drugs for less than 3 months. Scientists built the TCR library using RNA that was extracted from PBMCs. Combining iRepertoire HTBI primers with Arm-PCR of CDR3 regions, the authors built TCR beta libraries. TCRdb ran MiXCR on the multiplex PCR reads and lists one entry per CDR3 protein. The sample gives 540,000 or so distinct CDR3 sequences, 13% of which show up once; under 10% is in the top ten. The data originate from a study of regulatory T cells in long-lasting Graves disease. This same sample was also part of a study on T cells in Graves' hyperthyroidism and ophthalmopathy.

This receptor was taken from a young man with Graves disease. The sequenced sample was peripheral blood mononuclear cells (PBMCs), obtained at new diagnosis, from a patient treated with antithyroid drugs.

The CDR3 loop reads CASSLERPNYGYTF. The CDR3 bases are TGCGCCAGCAGCTTGGAGCGTCCGAACTATGGCTACACCTTC. This chain links TRBV5-1 with TRBJ1-2; D gene uncertain. This CDR3 has 14 amino acids. Germline CDR1 SGHRS, CDR2 YFSETQ. V was trimmed by 0 bases and J by 2 bases, leaving 8 bases between them.